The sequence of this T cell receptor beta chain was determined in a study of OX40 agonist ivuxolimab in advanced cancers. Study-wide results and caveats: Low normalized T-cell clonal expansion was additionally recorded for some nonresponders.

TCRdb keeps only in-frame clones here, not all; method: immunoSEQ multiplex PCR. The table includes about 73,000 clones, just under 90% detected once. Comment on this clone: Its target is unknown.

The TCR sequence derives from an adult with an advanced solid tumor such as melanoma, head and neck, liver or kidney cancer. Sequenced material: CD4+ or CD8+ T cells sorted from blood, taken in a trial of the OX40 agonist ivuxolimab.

Written as DNA, the CDR3 is TGTGCCAGCAGTCCCCCTCCAAATAGCGGGGGCACAGATACGCAGTATTTT. Translated, it gives CASSPPPNSGGTDTQYF. V gene TRBV28 combines with J gene TRBJ2-3, with 8 bases matching TRBD2. The germline V gene has CDR1 MDHEN and CDR2 SYDVKM. J gave up 1 base and V 5 bases, and 11 bases lay outside the gene matches. CDR3 length equals 17 residues.